This T cell receptor (beta chain) comes out of a study of breast tumors, draining lymph nodes, adjacent tissues (dated by TCRdb to 2016 to 2017). About the study as a whole: TCR beta repertoires were compared across tumor, adjacent nontumor tissue and axillary lymph nodes obtained from breast cancer patients. The study aimed to assess the relationships and possible T-cell exchange between tumor, surrounding tissue and draining lymph node repertoires in human breast cancer. Broad study findings and their caveats: A scenario in which most tumor T cells derive from the lymph node and then expand within tumor tissue was judged to be consistent with the data. T-cell repertoire diversity in tumors was found to be lower than in lymph nodes but higher than in nontumor tissue, and preferential V and J gene usage was observed. The conclusion that tumor T cells originate in lymph nodes was framed as consistent with a hypothesis rather than directly demonstrated. In luminal-like breast cancer, tumor and nontumor tissue repertoires resembled each other significantly more than in basal-like breast cancer.

Comment on this clonotype: The specificity of this receptor is unknown. One base away there is no much larger clone; base qualities are not given.

Taken from the germline V gene (reference sequence), the CDR1 and CDR2 loops are MNHEY and SMNVEV. The CDR3 goes from the cysteine to the phenylalanine over 13 residues. Only the CDR3 region is kept as DNA, spanning 39 bases read in frame from base 1. V and J are trimmed by 6 bases and 8 bases, and the gene matches miss 6 bases of the junction. Sequencing was carried out with an Illumina HiSeq 2000. TCR beta chain libraries were generated by multiplex PCR amplification. The amplified TCR beta chain products were analyzed by high-throughput sequencing. TCRdb took the public reads, trimmed them with fastp at Q25, ran MiXCR for clone calling and kept in-frame beta chains. A single entry per CDR3 protein holds the most common genes and DNA from its merged rows. The sample profile shows just under 65,000 distinct CDR3 sequences; less than 75% of them were found once. Around 19% of the sample comes from the top ten.

The TCR sequence derives from a female donor with breast cancer. Some clones in this sample may be carry-over from other donors' samples. This receptor chain uses TRBV27 and TRBJ2-1, and 8 junction bases match TRBD1. The sequenced sample consisted of breast tumor tissue. Here is the DNA: TGTGCCAGCAGCCAGACAGGGGACTATGAGCAGTTCTTC. The resulting protein is CASSQTGDYEQFF.